This TCR beta chain comes out of a study of T cells in localized non-small cell lung cancer. TCRdb keeps only in-frame clones here, not all; method: immunoSEQ multiplex PCR. The sample includes about 59,000 clones, roughly 89% seen only once; the top ten take around 20%. Findings and limits, study-wide: The tumor had only one region sequenced, so heterogeneity remains possible. In adjacent lung, a median approximately 60 of the top 100 tumor clones were found. The highest T cell clonality was in uninvolved adjacent lung, above tumor. Longer overall survival was seen with higher T cell density measured in blood.

On this clone itself: Antigen specificity is unknown.

This CDR3 region has 18 residues. Looked up from germline, CDR1 is SGDLS and CDR2 is YYNGEE. Trimming removed 4 bases from V and 0 bases from J, with 20 bases in between. Material: peripheral blood, obtained before any cancer treatment. The sequence derives from a man aged 40 to 75 with stage I squamous cell lung carcinoma. V usage is TRBV9 and J usage is TRBJ1-3; tentative D call: TRBD1 (5 bases). The CDR3 is CASSLGEGRSFSGNTIYF. The CDR3 nucleotides are TGTGCCAGCAGCCTGGGGGAGGGCAGGTCCTTCTCTGGAAACACCATATATTTT.